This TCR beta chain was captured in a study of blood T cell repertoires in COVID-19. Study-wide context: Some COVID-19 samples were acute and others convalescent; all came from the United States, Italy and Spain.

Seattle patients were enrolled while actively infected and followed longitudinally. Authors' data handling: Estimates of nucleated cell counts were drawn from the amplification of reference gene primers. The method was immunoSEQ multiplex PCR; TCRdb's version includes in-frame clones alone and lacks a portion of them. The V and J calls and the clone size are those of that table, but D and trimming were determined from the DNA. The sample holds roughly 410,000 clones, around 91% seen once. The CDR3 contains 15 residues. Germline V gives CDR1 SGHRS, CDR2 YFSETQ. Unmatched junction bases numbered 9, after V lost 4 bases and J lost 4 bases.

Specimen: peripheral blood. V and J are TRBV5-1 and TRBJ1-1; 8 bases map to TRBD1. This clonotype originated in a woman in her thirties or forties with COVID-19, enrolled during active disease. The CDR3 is CASSPWPRGPTEAFF. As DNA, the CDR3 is TGCGCCAGCAGCCCCTGGCCCAGGGGGCCCACTGAAGCTTTCTTT.